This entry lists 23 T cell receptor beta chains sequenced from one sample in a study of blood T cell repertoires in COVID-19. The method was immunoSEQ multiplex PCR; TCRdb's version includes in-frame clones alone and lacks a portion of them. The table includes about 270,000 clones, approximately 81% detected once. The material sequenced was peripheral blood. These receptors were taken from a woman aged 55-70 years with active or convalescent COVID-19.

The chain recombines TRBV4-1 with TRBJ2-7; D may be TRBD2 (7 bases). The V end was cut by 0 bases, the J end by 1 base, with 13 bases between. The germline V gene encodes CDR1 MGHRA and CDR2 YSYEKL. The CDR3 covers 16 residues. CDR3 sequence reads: CASSQDFGGPSYEQYF. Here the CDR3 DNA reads TGCGCCAGCAGCCAAGATTTCGGGGGGCCTTCCTACGAGCAGTACTTC.

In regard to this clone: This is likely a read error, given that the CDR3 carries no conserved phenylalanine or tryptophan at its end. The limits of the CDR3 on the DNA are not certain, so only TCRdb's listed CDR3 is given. CDR3: CSASRVGGMNP. The chain has TRBV20-1 and TRBJ1-1. The CDR3 length is 11 residues, termini included. CDR1 and CDR2 (germline): DFQATT, SNEGSKA (reference sequence).

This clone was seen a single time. The CDR3 is CASSQEVWGRTEAFF. CDR3 sequence (DNA): TGCGCCAGCAGCCAAGAGGTATGGGGGCGGACTGAAGCTTTCTTT. V usage is TRBV4-3 and J usage is TRBJ1-1; D is possibly TRBD1 (6 bases). This CDR3 has 15 amino acids. With 0 bases removed from V and 5 bases from J, the gap between germline ends came to 13 bases. CDR1 and CDR2 (germline): LGHNA, YSLEER.

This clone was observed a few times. The CDR3 reads CASSSRLSDNSPLHF. The CDR3 region has the DNA TGTGCCAGCAGCTCCAGGCTGTCCGATAATTCACCCCTCCACTTT. The chain employs TRBV2 and TRBJ1-6; no clear D. The CDR3 contains 15 residues. Germline lookup yields CDR1 SNHLY and CDR2 FYNNEI. Trimming shortened V by 6 bases and J by 5 bases, and 14 bases separated the two germline ends.

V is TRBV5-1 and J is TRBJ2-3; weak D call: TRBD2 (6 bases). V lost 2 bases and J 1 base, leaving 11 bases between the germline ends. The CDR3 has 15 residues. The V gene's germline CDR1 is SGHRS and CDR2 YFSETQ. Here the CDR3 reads CASSLGRRRTDTQYF. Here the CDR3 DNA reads TGCGCCAGCAGCTTAGGGAGGCGGCGCACAGATACGCAGTATTTT.

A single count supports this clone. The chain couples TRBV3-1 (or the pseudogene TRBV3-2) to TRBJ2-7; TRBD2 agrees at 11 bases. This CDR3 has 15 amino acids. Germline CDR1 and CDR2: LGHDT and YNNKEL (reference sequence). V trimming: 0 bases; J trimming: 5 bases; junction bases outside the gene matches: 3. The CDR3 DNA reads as TGTGCCAGCAGCCAAGATTTAGCGGGGGGGGACGAGCAGTACTTC. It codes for CASSQDLAGGDEQYF.

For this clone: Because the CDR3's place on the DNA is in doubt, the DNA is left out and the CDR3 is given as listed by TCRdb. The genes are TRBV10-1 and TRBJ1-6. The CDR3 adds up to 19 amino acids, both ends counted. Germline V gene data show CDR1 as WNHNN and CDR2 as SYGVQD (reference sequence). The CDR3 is CASSSTSGHLREAVTPLHF.

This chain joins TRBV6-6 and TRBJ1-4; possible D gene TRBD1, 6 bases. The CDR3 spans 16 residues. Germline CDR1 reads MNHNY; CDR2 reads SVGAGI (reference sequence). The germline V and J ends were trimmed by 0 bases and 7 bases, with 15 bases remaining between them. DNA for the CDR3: TGTGCCAGCAGTTACTCCCGGGGGGCCCTACTTGAAAAACTGTTTTTT. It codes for CASSYSRGALLEKLFF.

The CDR3 here is CASSLGTGGTEQFF. The CDR3 nucleotides are TGTGCCAGCAGCCTCGGGACAGGGGGCACTGAGCAGTTCTTC. The chain recombines TRBV11-3 with TRBJ2-1; TRBD1 agrees at 12 bases. The CDR3 covers 14 residues. Germline V lookup: CDR1 SGHNT, CDR2 YENEEA. The V gene end was trimmed by 5 bases and the J gene end by 9 bases; junction bases not matched to a gene: 5.

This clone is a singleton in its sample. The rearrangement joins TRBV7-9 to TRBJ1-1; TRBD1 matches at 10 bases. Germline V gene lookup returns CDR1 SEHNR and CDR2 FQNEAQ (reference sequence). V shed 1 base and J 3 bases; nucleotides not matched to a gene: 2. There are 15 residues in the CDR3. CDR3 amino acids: CASSLDGTGDTEAFF. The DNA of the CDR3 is TGTGCCAGCAGCTTAGATGGGACAGGGGACACTGAAGCTTTCTTT. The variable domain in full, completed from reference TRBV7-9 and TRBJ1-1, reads DTGVSQNPRHKITKRGQNVTFRCDPISEHNRLYWYRQTLGQGPEFLTYFQNEAQLEKSRLLSDRFSAERPKGSFSTLEIQRTEQGDSAMYLCASSLDGTGDTEAFFGQGTRLTVV.

The CDR3 loop reads CASSFVGADTQYF. CDR3 nucleotide sequence: TGTGCCAGCAGCTTTGTAGGGGCAGATACGCAGTATTTT. This chain connects TRBV11-3 to TRBJ2-3; D possibly corresponds to TRBD1 (5 bases). Germline V gene sequence: CDR1 SGHNT, CDR2 YENEEA. The V gene lost 3 bases and the J gene lost 4 bases, with 8 bases spanning the gap. This CDR3 is 13 amino acids long.

CDR3 in amino acids: CASSQGHGGWNEQFF. CDR3 coding DNA: TGCGCCAGCAGCCAAGGACACGGGGGATGGAATGAGCAGTTCTTC. The V call is TRBV4-1, the J call TRBJ2-1, with a possible D match to TRBD2 (6 bases). V lost 1 base to trimming and J lost 7 bases, with 14 bases between them. The V gene's germline CDR1 is MGHRA and CDR2 YSYEKL. The CDR3 runs 15 residues.

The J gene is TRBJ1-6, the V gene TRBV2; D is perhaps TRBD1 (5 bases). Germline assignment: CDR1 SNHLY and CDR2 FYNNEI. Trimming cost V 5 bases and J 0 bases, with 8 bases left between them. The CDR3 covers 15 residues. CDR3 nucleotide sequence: TGTGCCAGCAGTAGAGACAGCTCCTATAATTCACCCCTCCACTTT. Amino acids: CASSRDSSYNSPLHF. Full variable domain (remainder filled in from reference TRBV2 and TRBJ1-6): EPEVTQTPSHQVTQMGQEVILRCVPISNHLYFYWYRQILGQKVEFLVSFYNNEISEKSEIFDDQFSVERPDGSNFTLKIRSTKLEDSAMYFCASSRDSSYNSPLHFGNGTRLTVT.

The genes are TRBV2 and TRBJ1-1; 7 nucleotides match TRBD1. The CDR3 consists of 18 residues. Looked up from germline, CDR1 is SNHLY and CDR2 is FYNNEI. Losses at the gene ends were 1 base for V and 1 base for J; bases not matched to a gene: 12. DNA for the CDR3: TGTGCCAGCAGTGAAGATCGTCGGACAGGTCTTAGGAACACTGAAGCTTTCTTT. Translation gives CASSEDRRTGLRNTEAFF.

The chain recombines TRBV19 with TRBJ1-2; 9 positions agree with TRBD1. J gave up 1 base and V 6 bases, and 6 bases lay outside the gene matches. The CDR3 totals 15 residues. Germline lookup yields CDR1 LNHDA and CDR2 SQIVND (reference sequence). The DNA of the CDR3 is TGTGCCAGTAGCAGCCCGGGACAGGGTAACTATGGCTACACCTTC. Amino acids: CASSSPGQGNYGYTF.

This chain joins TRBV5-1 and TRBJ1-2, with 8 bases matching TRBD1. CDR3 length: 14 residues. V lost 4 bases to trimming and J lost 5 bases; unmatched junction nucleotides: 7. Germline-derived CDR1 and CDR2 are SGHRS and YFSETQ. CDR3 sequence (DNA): TGCGCCAGCAGCGCGACAGGGGAAGGGTATGGCTACACCTTC. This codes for CASSATGEGYGYTF.

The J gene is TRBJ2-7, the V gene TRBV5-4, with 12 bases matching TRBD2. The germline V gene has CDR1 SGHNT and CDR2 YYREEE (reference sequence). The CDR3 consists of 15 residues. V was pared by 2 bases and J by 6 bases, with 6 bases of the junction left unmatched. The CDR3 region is CASSFLAGGRGEQYF. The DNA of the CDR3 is TGTGCCAGCAGCTTCCTAGCGGGGGGGCGCGGCGAGCAGTACTTC.

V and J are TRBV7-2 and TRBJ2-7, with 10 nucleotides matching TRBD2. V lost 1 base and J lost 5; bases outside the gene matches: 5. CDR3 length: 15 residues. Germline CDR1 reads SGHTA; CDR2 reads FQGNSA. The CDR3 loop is CASSLVGTSVNEQYF. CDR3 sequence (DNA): TGTGCCAGCAGCTTAGTCGGGACTAGCGTCAACGAGCAGTACTTC. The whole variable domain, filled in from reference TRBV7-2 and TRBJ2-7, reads GAGVSQSPSNKVTEKGKDVELRCDPISGHTALYWYRQSLGQGLEFLIYFQGNSAPDKSGLPSDRFSAERTGGSVSTLTIQRTQQEDSAVYLCASSLVGTSVNEQYFGPGTRLTVT.

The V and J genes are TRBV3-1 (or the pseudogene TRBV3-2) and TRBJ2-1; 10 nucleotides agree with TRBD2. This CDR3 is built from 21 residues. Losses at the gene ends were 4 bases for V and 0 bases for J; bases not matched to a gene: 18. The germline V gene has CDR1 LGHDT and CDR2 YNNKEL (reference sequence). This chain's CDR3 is CASSPPLGLAGASTSYNEQFF. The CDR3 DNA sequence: TGTGCCAGCAGCCCCCCCCTTGGGCTAGCGGGGGCCTCGACCTCCTACAATGAGCAGTTCTTC.

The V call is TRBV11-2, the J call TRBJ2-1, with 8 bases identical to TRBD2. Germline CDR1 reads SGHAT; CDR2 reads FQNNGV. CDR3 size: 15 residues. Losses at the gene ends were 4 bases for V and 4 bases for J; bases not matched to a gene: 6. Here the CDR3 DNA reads TGTGCCAGCAGCTCGCTAGCGGGCCTTTACAATGAGCAGTTCTTC. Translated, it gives CASSSLAGLYNEQFF.

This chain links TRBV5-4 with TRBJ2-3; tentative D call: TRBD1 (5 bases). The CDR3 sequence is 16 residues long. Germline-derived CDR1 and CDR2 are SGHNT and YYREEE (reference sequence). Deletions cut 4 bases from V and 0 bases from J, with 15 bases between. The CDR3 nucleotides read TGTGCCAGCAGCCCAGGGAACAGCCGTAGCACAGATACGCAGTATTTT. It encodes CASSPGNSRSTDTQYF. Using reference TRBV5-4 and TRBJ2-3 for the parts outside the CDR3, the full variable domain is ETGVTQSPTHLIKTRGQQVTLRCSSQSGHNTVSWYQQALGQGPQFIFQYYREEENGRGNFPPRFSGLQFPNYSSELNVNALELDDSALYLCASSPGNSRSTDTQYFGPGTRLTVL.

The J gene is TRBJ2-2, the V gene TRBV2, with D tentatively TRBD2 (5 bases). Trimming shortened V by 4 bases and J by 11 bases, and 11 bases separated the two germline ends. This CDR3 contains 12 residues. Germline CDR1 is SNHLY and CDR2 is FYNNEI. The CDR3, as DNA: TGTGCCAGCAGTGGAGGGCTCCTTGAGCTGTTTTTT. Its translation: CASSGGLLELFF. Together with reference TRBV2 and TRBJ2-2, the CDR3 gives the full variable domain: EPEVTQTPSHQVTQMGQEVILRCVPISNHLYFYWYRQILGQKVEFLVSFYNNEISEKSEIFDDQFSVERPDGSNFTLKIRSTKLEDSAMYFCASSGGLLELFFGEGSRLTVL.

CDR3 nucleotides: TGTGCCACCAGCAGAGGTCGAGGGGGCGGGGATACGCAGTATTTT. The encoded protein is CATSRGRGGGDTQYF. This chain uses TRBV15 with TRBJ2-3; the match to TRBD1 covers 7 bases. V dropped 1 base and J dropped 6; count of bases not matched to a gene: 7. The CDR3 totals 15 residues. Germline CDR1 is LNHNV and CDR2 is YYDKDF (reference sequence).